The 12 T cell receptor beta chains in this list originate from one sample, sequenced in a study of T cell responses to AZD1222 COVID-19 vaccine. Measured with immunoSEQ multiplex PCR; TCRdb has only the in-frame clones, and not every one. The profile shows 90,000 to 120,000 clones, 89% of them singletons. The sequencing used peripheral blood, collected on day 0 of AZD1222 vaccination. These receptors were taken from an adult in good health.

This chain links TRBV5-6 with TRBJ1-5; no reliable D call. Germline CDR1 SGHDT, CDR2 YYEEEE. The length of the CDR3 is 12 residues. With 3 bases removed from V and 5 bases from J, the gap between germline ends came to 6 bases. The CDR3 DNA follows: TGTGCCAGCAGCTCCTCCTATCAGCCCCAGCATTTT. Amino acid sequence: CASSSSYQPQHF. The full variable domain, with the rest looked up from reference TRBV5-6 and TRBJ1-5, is DAGVTQSPTHLIKTRGQQVTLRCSPKSGHDTVSWYQQALGQGPQFIFQYYEEEERQRGNFPDRFSGHQFPNYSSELNVNALLLGDSALYLCASSSSYQPQHFGDGTRLSIL.

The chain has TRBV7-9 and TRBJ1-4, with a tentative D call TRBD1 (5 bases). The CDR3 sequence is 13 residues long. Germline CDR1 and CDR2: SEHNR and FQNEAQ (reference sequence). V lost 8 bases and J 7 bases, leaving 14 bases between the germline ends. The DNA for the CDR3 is TGTGCCAGCCGGGGGGTAGTGGGTGAAAAACTGTTTTTT. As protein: CASRGVVGEKLFF.

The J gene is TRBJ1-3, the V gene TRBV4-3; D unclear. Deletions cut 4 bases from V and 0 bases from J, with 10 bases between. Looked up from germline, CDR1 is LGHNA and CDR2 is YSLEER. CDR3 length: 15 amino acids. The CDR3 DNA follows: TGCGCCAGCAGCCCCCGGGTCTCCTCTGGAAACACCATATATTTT. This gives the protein CASSPRVSSGNTIYF.

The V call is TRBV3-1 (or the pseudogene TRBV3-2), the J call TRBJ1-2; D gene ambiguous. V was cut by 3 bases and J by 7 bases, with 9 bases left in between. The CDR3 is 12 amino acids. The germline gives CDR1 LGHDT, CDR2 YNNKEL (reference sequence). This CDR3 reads CASSQWPSGYTF. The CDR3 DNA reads TGTGCCAGCAGCCAGTGGCCGTCTGGCTACACCTTC.

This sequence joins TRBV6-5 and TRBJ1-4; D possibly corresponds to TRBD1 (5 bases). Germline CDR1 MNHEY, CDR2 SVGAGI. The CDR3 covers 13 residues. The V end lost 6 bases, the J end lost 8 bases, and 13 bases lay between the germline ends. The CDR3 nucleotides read TGTGCCAGCAGACAGGCCACGGGGGAAAAACTGTTTTTT. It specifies CASRQATGEKLFF.

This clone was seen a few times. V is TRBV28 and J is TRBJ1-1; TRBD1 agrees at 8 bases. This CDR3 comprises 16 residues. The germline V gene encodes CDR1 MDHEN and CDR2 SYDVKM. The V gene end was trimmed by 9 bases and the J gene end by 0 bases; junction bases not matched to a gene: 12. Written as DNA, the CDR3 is TGTGCCAGTTCGGGACAGGTGACCTTCATGAACACTGAAGCTTTCTTT. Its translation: CASSGQVTFMNTEAFF.

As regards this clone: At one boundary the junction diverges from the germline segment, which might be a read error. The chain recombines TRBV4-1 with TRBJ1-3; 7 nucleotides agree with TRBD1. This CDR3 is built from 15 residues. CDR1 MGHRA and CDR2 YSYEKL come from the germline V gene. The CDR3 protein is CASSLLRTGGDTIYF. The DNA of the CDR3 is TGCGCCAGCAGCCTCTTGCGGACAGGTGGAGACACCATATATTTT.

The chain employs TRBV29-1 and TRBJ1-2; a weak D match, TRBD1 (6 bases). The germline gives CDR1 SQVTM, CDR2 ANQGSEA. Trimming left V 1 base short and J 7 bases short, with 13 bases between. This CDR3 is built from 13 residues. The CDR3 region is CSVEGQVDSGYTF. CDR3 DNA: TGCAGCGTTGAAGGACAGGTTGACTCTGGCTACACCTTC.

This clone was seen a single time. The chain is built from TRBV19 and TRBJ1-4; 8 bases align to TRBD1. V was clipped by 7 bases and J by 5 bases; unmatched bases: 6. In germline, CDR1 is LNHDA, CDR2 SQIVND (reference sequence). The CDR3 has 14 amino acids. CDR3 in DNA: TGTGCCAGTACTCGGACAGGGTCGAATGAAAAACTGTTTTTT. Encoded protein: CASTRTGSNEKLFF.

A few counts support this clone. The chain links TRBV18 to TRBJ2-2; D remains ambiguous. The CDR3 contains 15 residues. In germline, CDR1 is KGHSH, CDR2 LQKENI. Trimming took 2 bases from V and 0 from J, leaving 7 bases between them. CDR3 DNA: TGTGCCAGCTCACCATGGGTATCGAACACCGGGGAGCTGTTTTTT. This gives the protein CASSPWVSNTGELFF.

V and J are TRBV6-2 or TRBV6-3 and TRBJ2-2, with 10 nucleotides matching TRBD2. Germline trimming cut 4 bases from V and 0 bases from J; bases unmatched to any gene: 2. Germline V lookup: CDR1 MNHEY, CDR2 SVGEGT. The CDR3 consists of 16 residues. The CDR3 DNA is TGTGCCAGCAGTTCTGGACTAGCGGCGAACACCGGGGAGCTGTTTTTT. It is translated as CASSSGLAANTGELFF.

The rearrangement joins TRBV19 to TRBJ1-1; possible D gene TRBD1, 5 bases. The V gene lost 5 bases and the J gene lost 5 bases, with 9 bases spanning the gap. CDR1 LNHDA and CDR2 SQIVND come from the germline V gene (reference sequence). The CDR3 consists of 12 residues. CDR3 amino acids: CASSRDRTEAFF. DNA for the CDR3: TGTGCCAGTAGTCGAGACAGAACTGAAGCTTTCTTT.